What follows describes a single T cell receptor (beta chain). What it binds is unknown. Germline CDR1 and CDR2: GTSNPN and SVGIG (reference sequence). The CDR3 contains 13 residues. The ends lost 5 bases at V and 7 bases at J; junction bases unmatched: 5. The data were taken from a study of beta chain features in type 1 diabetes. Regarding the study as a whole: Within each of all four CD4+ subsets, Type 1 diabetes patients had TCRB CDR3s that were moderately but significantly shorter.

Every isolated RNA sample was fully reverse transcribed, so sequencing captured expressed TCRB transcripts. Mean yield for stem cell-like memory T cell samples was 850,000 to 1,200,000 reads. Profiled with immunoSEQ multiplex PCR; TCRdb holds only in-frame clones, not every one. The sample shows 20,000 to 25,000 clones, around 57% of them seen only once. The authors took one heparinised blood draw, averaging about 120 mL, from each donor. The rearrangement links TRBV30 to TRBJ1-6; 7 bases fit TRBD1. The sequence derives from a man younger than 35 with type 1 diabetes. Sequences were obtained from stem cell memory CD4+ T cells from blood. CDR3 residues: CAWEGQRNSPLHF. The CDR3 nucleotides read TGTGCCTGGGAGGGACAGAGAAATTCACCCCTCCACTTT.